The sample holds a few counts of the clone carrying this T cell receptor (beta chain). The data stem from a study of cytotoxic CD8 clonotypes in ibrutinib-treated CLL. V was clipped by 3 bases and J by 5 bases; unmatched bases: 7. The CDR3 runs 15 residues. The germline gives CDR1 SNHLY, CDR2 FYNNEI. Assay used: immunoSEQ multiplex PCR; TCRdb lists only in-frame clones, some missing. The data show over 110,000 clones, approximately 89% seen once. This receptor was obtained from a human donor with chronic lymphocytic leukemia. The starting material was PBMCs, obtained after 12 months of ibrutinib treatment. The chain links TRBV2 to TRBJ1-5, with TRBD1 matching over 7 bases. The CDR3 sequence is CASSEAGQSHQPQHF. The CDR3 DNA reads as TGTGCCAGCAGTGAGGCGGGACAGAGTCATCAGCCCCAGCATTTT. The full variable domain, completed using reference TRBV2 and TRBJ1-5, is EPEVTQTPSHQVTQMGQEVILRCVPISNHLYFYWYRQILGQKVEFLVSFYNNEISEKSEIFDDQFSVERPDGSNFTLKIRSTKLEDSAMYFCASSEAGQSHQPQHFGDGTRLSIL.